This T cell receptor beta chain was identified in a study of response to subunit inactivated influenza vaccine. TCRdb processed the RT-PCR reads anew with MiXCR; each CDR3 protein has one entry. The repertoire holds 430,000 or so distinct CDR3 sequences, roughly 11% seen once, with approximately 12% in the top ten. Findings and caveats of the study: Researchers suggested that each seasonal influenza vaccination recruits few new T cells.

This clonotype appeared many times. Its antigen is unidentified. The origin of this receptor is a man in his fifties or sixties who received an inactivated influenza vaccine. This specimen consisted of PBMCs from blood, obtained around seven weeks after vaccination.

The CDR3 DNA reads TGTGCCAGCAGCTTAGCGAGCGTGGGAGGCACCGGGGAGCTGTTTTTT. The encoded protein is CASSLASVGGTGELFF. The genes are TRBV7-9 and TRBJ2-2, with D possibly matching TRBD2 (6 bases). With 0 bases removed from V and 4 bases from J, the gap between germline ends came to 12 bases. Germline V gene data show CDR1 as SEHNR and CDR2 as FQNEAQ (reference sequence). The CDR3 loop spans 16 amino acids.